This T cell receptor beta chain was sequenced in a study of T cell changes during pregnancy in multiple sclerosis. Generated by immunoSEQ multiplex PCR, the TCRdb table keeps only in-frame clones and is missing some. The sample consists of about 59,000 clones, roughly 89% of them appearing once. Germline V gene sequence: CDR1 KGHSH, CDR2 LQKENI. This CDR3 spans 15 amino acids. The V gene lost 6 bases and the J gene lost 1 base, with 15 bases spanning the gap. This clonotype was sampled from a human donor whose cells served as feeder cells for cultures in a pregnancy study. The V call is TRBV18, the J call TRBJ1-1, with D perhaps TRBD1 (6 bases). The sequenced material came from peripheral blood from another person, used as feeder cells. CDR3 in amino acids: CASSVLGGTNTEAFF. CDR3 in DNA: TGTGCCAGCTCTGTTTTGGGGGGCACGAACACTGAAGCTTTCTTT.